The source of this T cell receptor beta chain is a study of Ad26.COV2.S vaccination and SARS-CoV-2 variants. Stated treatment: some 20 received Ad26.COV2.S at low or high dose, single or two shots; about 5 received placebo; per-sample allocation not given. The samples were gathered on day 63 after the first injection of vaccine or placebo. The protocol was immunoSEQ multiplex PCR, while the TCRdb copy is restricted to in-frame clones and leaves out a portion. The sample shows approximately 500,000 clones, around nine tenths of them seen only once. Germline-derived CDR1 and CDR2 are SNHLY and FYNNEI. The length of the CDR3 is 15 residues. V was pared by 4 bases and J by 7 bases, with 14 bases between.

The TCR originated in a person aged 18 to 59 who received the Ad26.COV2.S COVID-19 vaccine or a placebo. Material: peripheral blood, obtained in a trial of Ad26.COV2.S vaccine versus placebo. This sequence joins TRBV2 and TRBJ1-6; D perhaps matches TRBD1 (5 bases). The CDR3 region has the DNA TGTGCCAGCAGTGTAGAGGGGCGGGTCAATTCACCCCTCCACTTT. It yields the protein CASSVEGRVNSPLHF. Drawing the rest from reference TRBV2 and TRBJ1-6, the complete variable domain is EPEVTQTPSHQVTQMGQEVILRCVPISNHLYFYWYRQILGQKVEFLVSFYNNEISEKSEIFDDQFSVERPDGSNFTLKIRSTKLEDSAMYFCASSVEGRVNSPLHFGNGTRLTVT.